The 5 T cell receptor beta chains given below trace back to one sample, sequenced in a study of response to subunit inactivated influenza vaccine. Each CDR3 protein is one row after TCRdb ran MiXCR on the RT-PCR reads. The profile shows more than 700,000 distinct CDR3 sequences, over 20% of them singletons. The specimen comprised PBMCs from blood, sampled roughly 5 days after vaccination. The origin of the receptors is a man aged 45-65 years who received an inactivated influenza vaccine.

The gene calls are TRBV29-1 and TRBJ2-3; 9 bases fit TRBD1. Germline V CDR1 and CDR2: SQVTM, ANQGSEA. The V gene end was trimmed by 2 bases and the J gene end by 0 bases; junction bases not matched to a gene: 3. CDR3 length equals 15 residues. CDR3 coding DNA: TGCAGCGTTGAAAGGACAGGGGATAGCACAGATACGCAGTATTTT. Translating gives CSVERTGDSTDTQYF.

In its sample, this clonotype was seen a few times. The CDR3 DNA follows: TGCAGTGCCTCCCCCCCTGGCCCCTACTCTGGGGCCAACGTCCTGACTTTC. Translating gives CSASPPGPYSGANVLTF. The J gene is TRBJ2-6, the V gene TRBV20-1; D is unresolved. The V end was cut by 6 bases, the J end by 0 bases, with 18 bases between. The CDR3 contains 17 residues. Germline loops: CDR1 DFQATT, CDR2 SNEGSKA (reference sequence).

This clonotype was seen many times. The gene calls are TRBV25-1 and TRBJ1-3, with D unclear. The length of the CDR3 is 11 residues. Germline V gene lookup returns CDR1 MGHDK and CDR2 SYGVNS. Trimming removed 2 bases at V and 4 bases at J, with 0 bases between. CDR3 region: CASSEGNTIYF. The CDR3 bases are TGTGCCAGCAGTGAAGGAAACACCATATATTTT.

This clonotype was found a few times. This sequence joins TRBV29-1 and TRBJ1-4; D is possibly TRBD1 (5 bases). Deletions cut 4 bases from V and 4 bases from J, with 7 bases between. The germline CDR1 and CDR2 sequences are SQVTM and ANQGSEA. The CDR3 spans 12 residues. Here the CDR3 DNA reads TGCAGCGTTGCACAGGTTAATGAAAAACTGTTTTTT. Translated: CSVAQVNEKLFF.

The chain has TRBV6-5 and TRBJ1-5; the D gene is possibly TRBD1 (6 bases). The ends were cut back, 3 bases at V and 6 bases at J, with 21 bases in the middle. The CDR3 is 17 amino acids. Germline assignment: CDR1 MNHEY and CDR2 SVGAGI. The CDR3 reads CASSYTNGGLFGQPQHF. The CDR3 DNA reads as TGTGCCAGCAGTTATACAAACGGGGGCCTGTTCGGTCAGCCCCAGCATTTT.